This T cell receptor beta chain is from a study of OX40 agonist ivuxolimab in advanced cancers. General study points: Some nonresponders additionally presented with little normalized T-cell clonal expansion. The study found among the lowest clonal expansion in partial responders at 0.1-3.0 mg/kg. The average count of expanded clones was higher among CD8+ T cells than among CD4+.

Sequencing used immunoSEQ multiplex PCR; TCRdb keeps in-frame clones, though not all of them. The profile covers some 46,000 clones, with 88% appearing a single time and roughly a sixth taken by the ten largest. Comment on this clone: Antigen unknown.

The source was CD4+ or CD8+ T cells sorted from blood, collected in a trial of the OX40 agonist ivuxolimab. This clonotype was sampled from an adult with an advanced solid tumor such as melanoma, head and neck, liver or kidney cancer.

The CDR3 loop reads CASSEATGLSNQPQHF. The CDR3 DNA reads TGTGCCAGCAGTGAAGCGACAGGGCTGAGCAATCAGCCCCAGCATTTT. The chain is built from TRBV6-1 and TRBJ1-5, with 7 bases lining up with TRBD1. Germline CDR1 is MNHNS and CDR2 is SASEGT. This CDR3 region has 16 residues. V dropped 0 bases and J dropped 1; count of bases not matched to a gene: 3.